The 24 T cell receptor beta chains below come from one sample, sequenced in a study of T cell responses to AZD1222 COVID-19 vaccine (dated by TCRdb to the early 2020s). Libraries came from the immunoSEQ multiplex PCR assay. TCRdb's version of the immuneACCESS table is confined to in-frame rearrangements and falls short of the full clone set. An unresolved V gene accounts for under half of the shortfall where checked; the remainder is of unknown origin. The sample table shows tens of thousands of clones, and 80% to 90% are seen once. Jointly, the top ten make up 6.8% of the sample. In the paper's terms, the time point label means: baseline before first vaccination. This sample comprised peripheral blood, obtained on day 0 of AZD1222 vaccination. These receptors originate from an adult in good health.

For the CDR3, the DNA is TGTGCCAGCACGGACGCAACTAGCACAGATACGCAGTATTTT. Translating it yields CASTDATSTDTQYF. The chain combines TRBV25-1 with TRBJ2-3; no firm D call. CDR1 MGHDK and CDR2 SYGVNS come from the germline V gene. Trimming removed 7 bases at V and 0 bases at J, with 11 bases between. The CDR3 has 14 amino acids.

This chain uses TRBV6-1 with TRBJ1-2; perhaps TRBD1 as D (6 bases). V lost 0 bases and J 6 bases, leaving 17 bases between the germline ends. Germline V gene sequence: CDR1 MNHNS, CDR2 SASEGT. CDR3 length equals 16 residues. CDR3 in DNA: TGTGCCAGCAGTGAAGCCAACAGGGTAGCCCCTGATGGCTACACCTTC. Translated: CASSEANRVAPDGYTF.

This rearrangement joins TRBV19 to TRBJ1-1; 7 bases agree with TRBD1. Germline V gene sequence: CDR1 LNHDA, CDR2 SQIVND (reference sequence). This CDR3 is built from 15 residues. Trimming removed 5 bases from V and 4 bases from J; junction bases left unmatched: 10. The CDR3 coding sequence is TGTGCCAGTAGTCCCGTAACAGGGGTGGGCACTGAAGCTTTCTTT. It specifies CASSPVTGVGTEAFF.

The rearrangement joins TRBV5-4 to TRBJ1-2; 10 bases line up with TRBD1. J lost 7 bases, V lost 3 bases, and 12 bases had no gene match. The V gene's germline CDR1 is SGHNT and CDR2 YYREEE (reference sequence). The CDR3 length is 16 residues. The CDR3 region is CASSSSYGTGVRGYTF. CDR3 bases: TGTGCCAGCAGCTCATCATACGGGACAGGGGTGCGTGGCTACACCTTC.

The V and J genes are TRBV19 and TRBJ1-1, with a weak D call TRBD1 (6 bases). Trimming cost V 10 bases and J 1 base, with 22 bases left between them. The CDR3 extends over 16 amino acids. Germline assignment: CDR1 LNHDA and CDR2 SQIVND (reference sequence). CDR3 nucleotides: TGTGCCACCCGGACCGGGGGCGCAGGATGGAACACTGAAGCTTTCTTT. Amino acids: CATRTGGAGWNTEAFF.

The chain couples TRBV7-2 to TRBJ1-6, with D possibly TRBD1 on 6 matching bases. This CDR3 spans 16 amino acids. V shed 6 bases and J shed 5 bases, with 17 bases lying between them. Per the germline V gene, CDR1 is SGHTA and CDR2 is FQGNSA. The CDR3 here is CASSSGQLLNNSPLHF. DNA for the CDR3: TGTGCCAGCAGTTCCGGACAGCTACTAAATAATTCACCCCTCCACTTT.

This clone was seen only a few times. The J gene is TRBJ1-1, the V gene TRBV19, with TRBD1 as a possible D gene (6 bases). The CDR3 loop spans 15 amino acids. The V gene's germline CDR1 is LNHDA and CDR2 SQIVND (reference sequence). V was cut by 3 bases and J by 4 bases, with 15 bases left in between. The CDR3 DNA reads TGTGCCAGTAGTATTGCAGGGGCAAGGGGCACTGAAGCTTTCTTT. Translating it yields CASSIAGARGTEAFF.

V is TRBV7-9 and J is TRBJ2-7, with D possibly being TRBD1 (6 bases). Deletions cut 3 bases from V and 7 bases from J, with 16 bases between. Germline V gene lookup returns CDR1 SEHNR and CDR2 FQNEAQ (reference sequence). The CDR3 consists of 14 residues. CDR3 DNA: TGTGCCAGCAGCTTGGGGGCCAGAGGAGAGGAGCAGTACTTC. It is translated as CASSLGARGEEQYF.

This sequence joins TRBV7-9 and TRBJ2-7; no definite D call. Germline values: CDR1 SEHNR, CDR2 FQNEAQ (reference sequence). The CDR3 is made up of 14 amino acids. V dropped 4 bases and J dropped 9 bases, with 19 bases sitting between them. The CDR3: CASSSGREITRQYF. In DNA, the CDR3 is TGTGCCAGCAGCTCTGGACGAGAGATTACGAGGCAGTACTTC.

The chain is built from TRBV6-1 and TRBJ2-3; weak D call: TRBD1 (6 bases). The CDR3 is 14 residues long. Trimming took off 3 bases at V and 4 bases at J, with 11 bases between the two ends. Germline CDR1 and CDR2: MNHNS and SASEGT. The CDR3 here is CASSDDRRADTQYF. The CDR3 DNA sequence: TGTGCCAGCAGTGACGACAGGCGGGCAGATACGCAGTATTTT.

The chain employs TRBV2 and TRBJ2-2, with 7 bases lining up with TRBD2. Germline CDR1 and CDR2: SNHLY and FYNNEI. With 7 bases clipped from V and 5 bases from J, the junction kept 7 bases outside the gene matches. The CDR3 sequence is 14 residues long. The CDR3 loop is CASKTSMGTGELFF. In DNA form, the CDR3 reads TGTGCCAGCAAGACTAGCATGGGGACCGGGGAGCTGTTTTTT.

This sequence joins TRBV7-2 and TRBJ2-1; tentatively, D is TRBD1 or TRBD2 (6 bases each). The CDR3 covers 14 residues. With 2 bases removed from V and 8 bases from J, the gap between germline ends came to 13 bases. Germline loops: CDR1 SGHTA, CDR2 FQGNSA. The CDR3 region is CASSLNGGGDEQFF. The CDR3 DNA sequence: TGTGCCAGCAGCTTAAACGGGGGCGGGGATGAGCAGTTCTTC.

This chain uses TRBV4-3 with TRBJ1-1; D possibly corresponds to TRBD1 (5 bases). V lost 3 bases and J 6 bases, leaving 11 bases between the germline ends. This CDR3 has 13 amino acids. Germline lookup yields CDR1 LGHNA and CDR2 YSLEER. The CDR3 loop is CASSQFRGAEAFF. The CDR3 DNA sequence: TGCGCCAGCAGCCAGTTCCGGGGCGCTGAAGCTTTCTTT.

The chain recombines TRBV5-1 with TRBJ1-6, with 7 bases matching TRBD1. The CDR3 length is 16 residues. Germline CDR1 and CDR2: SGHRS and YFSETQ. J was trimmed by 10 bases and V by 2 bases; bases with no gene match: 12. The CDR3 is CASSFEGGATGSPLHF. The DNA for the CDR3 is TGCGCCAGCAGCTTCGAAGGGGGCGCGACAGGATCACCCCTCCACTTT. The variable domain in full, completed from reference TRBV5-1 and TRBJ1-6, reads KAGVTQTPRYLIKTRGQQVTLSCSPISGHRSVSWYQQTPGQGLQFLFEYFSETQRNKGNFPGRFSGRQFSNSRSEMNVSTLELGDSALYLCASSFEGGATGSPLHFGNGTRLTVT.

With regard to this clone: The same CDR3 is also encoded by other DNA sequences in this sample. V is TRBV9 and J is TRBJ2-3; tentatively, D is TRBD2 (6 bases). V was trimmed by 0 bases and J by 3 bases, leaving 11 bases between them. The germline gives CDR1 SGDLS, CDR2 YYNGEE. This CDR3 spans 15 amino acids. CDR3 in DNA: TGTGCCAGCAGCGTAGTGGAGGGGAGAACAGATACGCAGTATTTT. Translation: CASSVVEGRTDTQYF.

J is TRBJ1-1 and V is TRBV7-2; D may be TRBD1 (5 bases). Per germline, CDR1 SGHTA and CDR2 FQGNSA. The V end lost 1 base, the J end lost 7 bases, and 10 bases lay between the germline ends. This CDR3 is 13 amino acids long. CDR3 loop: CASSLDGAFEAFF. The CDR3 nucleotides are TGTGCCAGCAGCTTAGACGGGGCATTTGAAGCTTTCTTT. Variable domain in full (rest from reference TRBV7-2 and TRBJ1-1): GAGVSQSPSNKVTEKGKDVELRCDPISGHTALYWYRQSLGQGLEFLIYFQGNSAPDKSGLPSDRFSAERTGGSVSTLTIQRTQQEDSAVYLCASSLDGAFEAFFGQGTRLTVV.

The chain has TRBV5-1 and TRBJ1-1; no reliable D call. Trimming pared 1 base from V and 1 base from J, leaving 8 bases between. The CDR3 covers 14 residues. Germline V gene sequence: CDR1 SGHRS, CDR2 YFSETQ. CDR3 residues: CASSLSGQNTEAFF. Written as DNA, the CDR3 is TGCGCCAGCAGCTTGTCAGGTCAGAACACTGAAGCTTTCTTT.

The chain recombines TRBV3-1 (or the pseudogene TRBV3-2) with TRBJ2-7; D gene ambiguous. Germline lookup yields CDR1 LGHDT and CDR2 YNNKEL (reference sequence). Trimming took 0 bases from V and 0 from J, leaving 12 bases between them. CDR3 length: 16 residues. The CDR3 bases are TGTGCCAGCAGCCAAGAGACCGGCCTTAGCTCCTACGAGCAGTACTTC. Translated: CASSQETGLSSYEQYF.

The chain joins TRBV5-1 to TRBJ1-1; D not certain. The germline V gene encodes CDR1 SGHRS and CDR2 YFSETQ. The length of the CDR3 is 14 residues. V was shortened by 2 bases and J by 0 bases, with 8 bases between the two germline ends. The CDR3 DNA reads as TGCGCCAGCAGCTTAGGACCAATGAACACTGAAGCTTTCTTT. Translating gives CASSLGPMNTEAFF.

The V and J genes are TRBV6-4 and TRBJ2-3; 8 positions agree with TRBD2. Germline V gene sequence: CDR1 MRHNA, CDR2 SNTAGT. The CDR3 contains 16 residues. The trim removed 0 bases at V and 0 bases at J, leaving 2 bases unmatched. As DNA, the CDR3 is TGTGCCAGCAGTGACTCTCCTAGCGGGAGCACAGATACGCAGTATTTT. This encodes CASSDSPSGSTDTQYF.

The J gene is TRBJ1-5, the V gene TRBV2, with 7 bases fitting TRBD1. The V segment lost 6 bases and the J segment 3 bases; nucleotides outside the gene matches: 8. CDR3 size: 15 residues. Germline V gene lookup returns CDR1 SNHLY and CDR2 FYNNEI. The CDR3 loop reads CASSQGRGTNQPQHF. Written as DNA, the CDR3 is TGTGCCAGCAGCCAAGGCAGGGGGACCAATCAGCCCCAGCATTTT.

The chain couples TRBV28 to TRBJ1-2, with a weak D call TRBD1 (6 bases). Germline CDR1 reads MDHEN; CDR2 reads SYDVKM. The CDR3 contains 14 residues. V shed 4 bases and J shed 4 bases, with 13 bases lying between them. The CDR3, as DNA: TGTGCCAGCAGTTGGGTGACAGGTTCCTATGGCTACACCTTC. Translating gives CASSWVTGSYGYTF.

V is TRBV10-3 and J is TRBJ1-1; D perhaps matches TRBD1 (5 bases). V gave up 4 bases and J gave up 5 bases, with 14 bases separating them. The CDR3 runs 14 residues. CDR1 ENHRY and CDR2 SYGVKD come from the germline V gene. CDR3 coding DNA: TGTGCCATCAGTGGGGTCGCAAAGGGGACTGAAGCTTTCTTT. Its protein is CAISGVAKGTEAFF.

Turning to this clone: A read error may account for a junction end that differs from germline. The genes are TRBV27 and TRBJ1-5; unclear D gene. The CDR3 loop spans 16 amino acids. Germline CDR1 reads MNHEY; CDR2 reads SMNVEV (reference sequence). CDR3 in amino acids: CASSFPQRNSDQPQHF. The CDR3 bases are TGTGCCAGCAGTTTCCCACAACGGAATAGCGATCAGCCCCAGCATTTT.